This T cell receptor beta chain came from a study of blood T cell repertoires in COVID-19. In the study overall: The origin of the acute and convalescent COVID-19 samples was the United States, Italy and Spain. T cells, B-cell-depleted T cells, or PBMCs provided the cDNA or gDNA that served as material.

Germline values: CDR1 SGHTA, CDR2 FQGNSA. V shed 0 bases, J shed 13 bases, and the junction held 4 bases outside the gene matches. There are 12 residues in the CDR3. While infection was still active, Seattle patients were enrolled and then followed longitudinally. This clone has more than one count but fewer than ten. Assay used: immunoSEQ multiplex PCR; TCRdb lists only in-frame clones, some missing. The sample contains around 60,000 clones, about four fifths of which appear only once. This chain joins TRBV7-2 and TRBJ1-1; 8 bases map to TRBD1. This receptor was obtained from a man aged 55-75 years with COVID-19, enrolled during active disease. The sequenced material came from peripheral blood. The CDR3 here is CASSLARGLVFF. The CDR3 bases are TGTGCCAGCAGCTTAGCCAGGGGGCTCGTTTTCTTT.